The T cell receptor (beta chain) described here comes from a study of CD8+ T cells in alopecia areata (dated by TCRdb to the late 2010s). Background on the whole study: Treated patients were enrolled in an open-label pilot trial of oral tofacitinib, 5 to 10 mg twice daily, for moderate-to-severe alopecia areata. Human TCRbeta sequencing covered scalp tissue and sorted CD4+ and CD8+ peripheral blood T cells from patchy and totalis/universalis alopecia areata patients and healthy controls. RNA came from the PAXgene miRNA kit for fixed scalp, the miRNeasy kit for PBMCs, and the RNeasy kit for mouse skin. Amplification of TCRbeta CDR3 regions was done by immunoSEQ multiplex PCR using 35 Vbeta forward primers and 13 Jbeta reverse primers. Patients received tofacitinib for 6 to 18 months and were then followed off drug for 6 months to check for delayed response and recurrence. Scalp clonality was compared among normal scalp (n=4), patchy alopecia areata scalp (n=8), and alopecia totalis/universalis scalp (n=8). Biopsies were taken from tofacitinib-treated patients at baseline and again at 4 and 24 weeks into treatment, and several of those patients also had a later scalp biopsy. High-throughput TCRbeta sequencing was used to examine T cell clonal expansion in alopecia areata in both the C3H/HeJ mouse model and human patients. What the research found in general, with its limitations: Compared with normal scalp, lesional scalp had higher clonality and more expanded CD8+ clones, particularly in alopecia totalis/universalis, a pattern that suggests antigenic drive. Compared with mice, TCR sequences shared between patients were less clear, possibly partly because of HLA diversity across the patient population. Resident alphabeta T cells in normal human skin are also sequenced, complicating scalp TCR repertoire analysis, unlike mouse skin dominated by gammadelta T cells.

This clone was seen more than once but under ten times. Its antigen is currently not known. The record has no base qualities; no much larger clone is one base away. Lesional scalp punch biopsies and peripheral blood were collected from alopecia areata patients. PBMCs were separated by density centrifugation and stained for CD3, CD4 and CD8, after which CD4+ and CD8+ T cells were sorted on a FACSAria. To prepare the library, the immunoSEQ multiplex PCR assay was applied. RNA was extracted from all samples and reverse transcribed into cDNA as template for TCR sequencing. First-strand cDNA was synthesized using SuperScript III with a 2:1 mix of oligo-dT and random hexamers. A synthetic immune receptor repertoire was used to assess amplification bias, and residual bias was removed computationally. Concerning the study's data processing: Raw reads were preprocessed for error removal, and CDR3 was defined according to IMGT conventions as running from the conserved cysteine to phenylalanine. Clonality was computed as 1 minus the Shannon entropy, with the entropy normalized by log2 of the number of productive unique TCRs. CD4 or CD8 identity of scalp clones was inferred by cross-referencing scalp TCRbeta sequences with sorted blood CD4 and CD8 repertoires. Drawn from immuneACCESS, this table holds only the in-frame rearrangements with V and J called that TCRdb kept. Clones are partly lost; checked studies trace under half to an unresolved V gene and leave the rest unexplained. V, J and clone size are taken as reported in that table, and D and trimming were inferred from the DNA itself. For this sample there are over 85,000 clones; roughly 41% appear just once. Of the sample, around 1.4% is held by the ten largest clones.

Sequencing was done on a sample of CD4+ T cells sorted from blood. The TCR originated in a human donor with alopecia areata.

The CDR3: CASRPLAGRFNEQFF. Read as DNA, the sequence is TGTGCCAGCAGACCGCTAGCGGGAAGATTCAATGAGCAGTTCTTC. The chain is made from TRBV13 and TRBJ2-1; the junction holds 9 bases that match TRBD2. The CDR3 holds 15 amino acids from the cysteine to the phenylalanine. Just CDR3 DNA is preserved here, 45 bases in frame from base 1. Germline trimming amounts to 6 bases on V and 6 bases on J, with 9 as the count of junction bases outside the gene matches. CDR1 and CDR2 (PRHDT, FYEKMQ) derive from the germline V gene (reference sequence). This CDR3, with the reference TRBV13 and TRBJ2-1 proteins standing in past its ends, gives the full variable domain AAGVIQSPRHLIKEKRETATLKCYPIPRHDTVYWYQQGPGQDPQFLISFYEKMQSDKGSIPDRFSAQQFSDYHSELNMSSLELGDSALYFCASRPLAGRFNEQFFGPGTRLTVL.